These T cell receptor beta chains were read from a single sample in a study of shared clonotypes between healthy human individuals. Sequenced by immunoSEQ multiplex PCR; TCRdb stores in-frame clones only, minus some. The table has some 1 million clones, approximately 68% seen once; the top ten hold about 1.5%. Sample: memory CD4+ T cells sorted from blood. The receptors shown here come from a man aged 18 to 29 in good health. Both conserved end residues are part of each CDR3. A D gene is named only where the DNA matches it firmly. Not every row has a clone size; where given, it reads once, few, many or a size class.

size	V	J	D	CDR3	DNA
many	TRBV11-3	TRBJ2-5	NA	CASSLGVQETQYF	TGTGCCAGCAGCTTAGGGGTACAAGAGACCCAGTACTTC
NA	TRBV5-1	TRBJ2-2	TRBD1	CASRRTGGETGELFF	TGCGCCAGCAGAAGGACAGGGGGCGAGACCGGGGAGCTGTTTTTT
NA	TRBV7-8	TRBJ2-5	TRBD2	CASRYNSGGGETQYF	TGTGCCAGCAGATACAACTCCGGGGGGGGCGAGACCCAGTACTTC
NA	TRBV27	TRBJ2-1	NA	CASSLPPYNEQFF	TGTGCCAGCAGTTTACCACCCTACAATGAGCAGTTCTTC
NA	TRBV5-1	TRBJ2-2	NA	CASSLGGSTGELFF	TGCGCCAGCAGCTTGGGCGGGTCCACCGGGGAGCTGTTTTTT
NA	TRBV19	TRBJ1-2	NA	CASSWGTYGYTF	TGTGCCAGTAGTTGGGGGACCTATGGCTACACCTTC
NA	TRBV9	TRBJ1-4	NA	CASSVARQQATNEKLFF	TGTGCCAGCAGCGTAGCTCGGCAGCAAGCAACTAATGAAAAACTGTTTTTT
NA	TRBV28	TRBJ1-5	NA	CASSLSQGYQPQHF	TGTGCCAGCAGTTTGTCGCAGGGTTATCAGCCCCAGCATTTT
NA	TRBV4-2	TRBJ1-4	NA	CASSQAQNEKLFF	TGTGCCAGCAGCCAAGCACAGAATGAAAAACTGTTTTTT
NA	TRBV4-3	TRBJ2-3	TRBD1	CASSRAGTGGARDTQYF	TGCGCCAGCAGCCGAGCCGGGACAGGGGGTGCCCGAGATACGCAGTATTTT
NA	TRBV7-2	TRBJ2-3	NA	CASSLAGFSTDTQYF	TGTGCCAGCAGCTTAGCGGGTTTTAGCACAGATACGCAGTATTTT
NA	TRBV5-6	TRBJ2-7	TRBD1	CASSPARDRAFYEQYF	TGTGCCAGCAGCCCCGCCCGGGACAGGGCTTTTTACGAGCAGTACTTC
NA	TRBV6-5	TRBJ1-2	NA	CASSYRTGNYGYTF	TGTGCCAGCAGTTATCGTACAGGAAACTATGGCTACACCTTC
few	TRBV5-1	TRBJ1-1	NA	CASSFEGPNTEAFF	TGCGCCAGCAGCTTCGAGGGACCGAACACTGAAGCTTTCTTT
NA	TRBV9	TRBJ2-3	NA	CASSVVGAKDTQYF	TGTGCCAGCAGCGTAGTGGGCGCGAAAGATACGCAGTATTTT
once	TRBV30	TRBJ1-3	NA	CAWSLVQPYSGNTIYF	TGTGCCTGGAGCCTCGTGCAGCCTTACTCTGGAAACACCATATATTTT
NA	TRBV10-1	TRBJ2-7	NA	CASSENRADYEQYF	TGCGCCAGCAGTGAGAACAGGGCGGACTACGAGCAGTACTTC
NA	TRBV5-6	TRBJ2-2	NA	CASTTGTGELFF	TGTGCCAGCACGACGGGGACCGGGGAGCTGTTTTTT
NA	TRBV5-6	TRBJ1-1	NA	CASSFKGGNTEAFF	TGTGCCAGCAGCTTTAAGGGTGGGAACACTGAAGCTTTCTTT
few	TRBV30	TRBJ2-3	NA	CAWSPGADTQYF	TGTGCCTGGAGTCCTGGCGCAGATACGCAGTATTTT
NA	TRBV5-1	TRBJ1-5	NA	CASSSGTQDNQPQHF	TGCGCCAGCAGCTCCGGGACTCAAGACAATCAGCCCCAGCATTTT
few	TRBV9	TRBJ2-6	NA	CASSPGTLSSGANVLTF	TGTGCCAGCAGCCCAGGGACGCTGAGCTCTGGGGCCAACGTCCTGACTTTC
once	TRBV30	TRBJ1-2	NA	CAWSTGSIGYGYTF	TGTGCCTGGAGTACCGGCTCCATTGGGTATGGCTACACCTTC
NA	TRBV10-3	TRBJ2-7	TRBD1	CAISDRQGFHEQYF	TGTGCCATCAGTGACCGACAGGGTTTCCACGAGCAGTACTTC
NA	TRBV27	TRBJ1-2	TRBD1	CASSLGGGQNYGYTF	TGTGCCAGCAGTTTGGGGGGGGGACAGAATTATGGCTACACCTTC
few	TRBV10-3	TRBJ2-3	NA	CATGDSSPGSTDTQYF	TGTGCCACCGGAGACTCCTCTCCCGGGAGCACAGATACGCAGTATTTT
NA	TRBV30	TRBJ2-3	TRBD1	CAWSVEGAGGTDTQYF	TGTGCCTGGAGTGTAGAGGGGGCAGGGGGCACAGATACGCAGTATTTT
NA	TRBV11-2	TRBJ1-4	NA	CASSVSGMGNEKLFF	TGTGCCAGCAGCGTTTCCGGTATGGGTAATGAAAAACTGTTTTTT
NA	TRBV5-1	TRBJ2-1	TRBD2	CASSLAPGGNEQFF	TGCGCCAGCAGCTTGGCCCCGGGAGGGAATGAGCAGTTCTTC
NA	TRBV9	TRBJ1-4	NA	CASSVDIGTVNEKLFF	TGTGCCAGCAGCGTTGATATTGGGACGGTTAATGAAAAACTGTTTTTT
once	TRBV25-1	TRBJ1-4	NA	CASSMAGSGYSEKLFF	TGTGCCAGCAGTATGGCAGGGTCGGGCTACAGCGAAAAACTGTTTTTT
NA	TRBV15	TRBJ2-3	NA	CATSGDGSSDTQYF	TGTGCCACCTCCGGAGACGGGAGCTCAGATACGCAGTATTTT
NA	TRBV2	TRBJ1-1	NA	CASSEGFIVRGWPEAFF	TGTGCCAGCAGTGAAGGGTTTATCGTCCGGGGATGGCCTGAAGCTTTCTTT
NA	TRBV5-1	TRBJ2-1	TRBD2	CASSLGEAGAWNEQFF	TGCGCCAGCAGCTTGGGGGAAGCGGGAGCGTGGAATGAGCAGTTCTTC
NA	TRBV19	TRBJ1-1	NA	CASSKTGGLILGTEAFF	TGTGCCAGTAGTAAGACCGGCGGACTGATTCTTGGCACTGAAGCTTTCTTT
NA	TRBV28	TRBJ2-2	TRBD1	CASQDRGYTGELFF	TGTGCCAGCCAGGACAGGGGGTACACCGGGGAGCTGTTTTTT
NA	TRBV18	TRBJ2-7	NA	CASSRASDTYEQYF	TGTGCCAGCTCCCGGGCTAGCGATACCTACGAGCAGTACTTC
NA	TRBV11-1	TRBJ2-2	TRBD1	CASSRTGTGYTGELFF	TGTGCCAGCAGCCGAACCGGGACAGGCTACACCGGGGAGCTGTTTTTT